These 30 T cell receptor beta chains share one sample of origin, sequenced in a study of CD8 T cells in ankylosing spondylitis. MiXCR was run by TCRdb on the 5' RACE reads, yielding one entry per CDR3 protein. The table shows around 130,000 distinct CDR3 sequences, with around 13% occurring only once. The sequenced sample consisted of blood, either unsorted or a sorted T cell fraction (not recorded which). These receptors originate from a female donor with ankylosing spondylitis or in good health (not recorded which).

This clonotype was detected only a few times. The chain combines TRBV20-1 with TRBJ2-5, with D unresolved. CDR1 DFQATT and CDR2 SNEGSKA come from the germline V gene (reference sequence). This CDR3 is 11 amino acids long. V shed 5 bases and J shed 2 bases, with 6 bases lying between them. CDR3 bases: TGCAGTGCTTACGAGCAAGAGACCCAGTACTTC. Protein product: CSAYEQETQYF.

This clonotype has a handful of counts. This sequence joins TRBV7-9 and TRBJ2-7; D not resolved. The germline V and J ends were trimmed by 5 bases and 7 bases, with 9 bases remaining between them. The CDR3 spans 11 residues. CDR1 and CDR2 (germline): SEHNR, FQNEAQ (reference sequence). CDR3 DNA sequence: TGTGCCAGCAGCCGGGTCGGAGAGCAGTACTTC. Translating it yields CASSRVGEQYF. Full variable domain (remainder filled in from reference TRBV7-9 and TRBJ2-7): DTGVSQNPRHKITKRGQNVTFRCDPISEHNRLYWYRQTLGQGPEFLTYFQNEAQLEKSRLLSDRFSAERPKGSFSTLEIQRTEQGDSAMYLCASSRVGEQYFGPGTRLTVT.

In its sample, this clonotype was seen many times. The rearrangement links TRBV5-1 to TRBJ2-1; weak D call: TRBD2 (6 bases). CDR1 SGHRS and CDR2 YFSETQ come from the germline V gene. This CDR3 contains 13 residues. The V gene lost 3 bases and the J gene lost 3 bases, with 7 bases spanning the gap. Here the CDR3 reads CASSWGGYNEQFF. As DNA, the CDR3 is TGCGCCAGCAGCTGGGGAGGCTACAATGAGCAGTTCTTC.

Of note for this clonotype: A much larger clone lies one base from this, so it may be a read error. The rearrangement links TRBV29-1 to TRBJ2-1; D may be TRBD1 (7 bases). The CDR3 is made up of 14 amino acids. Germline V gene lookup returns CDR1 SQVTM and CDR2 ANQGSEA. The CDR3 nucleotides are TGCAGCGTTGACGGAGGGGGCTCTATAAATGAGCAGCTCTTC. Its translation is CSVDGGGSINEQLF.

This clonotype was detected ten times or more. This chain joins TRBV5-1 and TRBJ1-2; 8 nucleotides align to TRBD1. The trim removed 6 bases at V and 0 bases at J, leaving 7 bases unmatched. There are 15 residues in the CDR3. Germline V lookup: CDR1 SGHRS, CDR2 YFSETQ. CDR3 nucleotide sequence: TGCGCCAGCACTCCTCGGACAGGGACTAACTATGGCTACACCTTC. Protein sequence: CASTPRTGTNYGYTF.

Many counts were recorded for this clonotype. The gene calls are TRBV20-1 and TRBJ1-2; D might be TRBD1 (5 bases). V was trimmed by 0 bases and J by 7 bases, leaving 15 bases between them. The CDR3 runs to 14 residues. CDR1 and CDR2 (germline): DFQATT, SNEGSKA (reference sequence). The CDR3 protein is CSARDLGTGGGYTF. DNA for the CDR3: TGCAGTGCTAGAGATCTTGGAACAGGTGGTGGCTACACCTTC.

Comments on this clonotype: A much bigger clone sits one base away, suggesting this may be a read error. The chain is built from TRBV6-5 and TRBJ1-2, with a tentative D call TRBD1 (5 bases). V was shortened by 5 bases and J by 0 bases, with 13 bases between the two germline ends. This CDR3 region has 15 residues. Germline loops: CDR1 MNHEY, CDR2 SVGAGI. This CDR3 is CASSTPGQSNYGYTF. CDR3 DNA sequence: TGTGCCAGCAGTACTCCAGGGCAGTCTAACTATGGCTACACCTTC.

The sample holds a few counts of this clonotype. V usage is TRBV20-1 and J usage is TRBJ2-3; perhaps TRBD2 as D (5 bases). Germline CDR1 is DFQATT and CDR2 is SNEGSKA (reference sequence). V lost 6 bases to trimming and J lost 5 bases, with 18 bases between them. The CDR3 runs to 14 residues. As DNA, the CDR3 is TGCAGTGCCACCCGGACTGGTCCCGGAGATACGCAGTATTTT. Residues: CSATRTGPGDTQYF.

At least ten counts were recorded for this clonotype. The chain has TRBV15 and TRBJ2-1, with TRBD1 as a possible D gene (5 bases). This CDR3 has 17 amino acids. Trimming shortened V by 0 bases and J by 6 bases, and 18 bases separated the two germline ends. Germline V gives CDR1 LNHNV, CDR2 YYDKDF (reference sequence). CDR3: CATSRELTDIRANEQFF. CDR3 in DNA: TGTGCCACCAGCAGAGAGTTGACGGACATTCGAGCCAATGAGCAGTTCTTC.

This clonotype was seen ten or more times. The V and J genes are TRBV5-1 and TRBJ2-2; D gene uncertain. The ends were cut back, 1 base at V and 7 bases at J, with 8 bases in the middle. Germline CDR1 is SGHRS and CDR2 is YFSETQ. The length of the CDR3 is 13 residues. In DNA, the CDR3 is TGCGCCAGCAGCTTGTTAGTAGGCGGGGAGCTGTTTTTT. This translates into CASSLLVGGELFF.

In this sample, this clonotype turned up many times. The J gene is TRBJ2-3, the V gene TRBV12-3 or TRBV12-4; D call uncertain. Between the trimmed V and J ends, which lost 3 bases and 6 bases, there was a span of 7 bases. The CDR3 is 12 residues long. CDR3 nucleotide sequence: TGTGCCAGCAGTTTCCCCTCGGATACGCAGTATTTT. Translated, it gives CASSFPSDTQYF.

This clonotype has only a few counts. This chain connects TRBV4-1 to TRBJ2-1; D is possibly TRBD1 (6 bases). This CDR3 is 16 amino acids long. Germline CDR1 and CDR2: MGHRA and YSYEKL. V was trimmed by 2 bases and J by 1 base, leaving 12 bases between them. CDR3 region: CASSQKGEGSYNEQFF. The CDR3, as DNA: TGCGCCAGCAGCCAAAAGGGGGAAGGGTCCTACAATGAGCAGTTCTTC.

This clonotype was seen a few times. The V call is TRBV10-1, the J call TRBJ2-7; perhaps TRBD2 as D (6 bases). CDR1 and CDR2 from the germline V gene are WNHNN and SYGVQD (reference sequence). Trimming stripped 2 bases from V and 1 base from J, with 15 bases between. The CDR3 is 16 residues long. The CDR3 is CASSEPWGDESYEQYF. The CDR3 DNA sequence: TGCGCCAGCAGTGAGCCCTGGGGGGACGAATCCTACGAGCAGTACTTC.

This clonotype was seen many times. The chain carries TRBV29-1 and TRBJ2-4; D unresolved. CDR3 length: 12 amino acids. Trimming took 4 bases from V and 1 from J, leaving 5 bases between them. Germline V lookup: CDR1 SQVTM, CDR2 ANQGSEA. CDR3 DNA sequence: TGCAGCGTTGGGGTGGCCAAAAACATTCAGTACTTC. This translates into CSVGVAKNIQYF.

This clonotype has only a few counts. The V gene is TRBV3-1, the J gene TRBJ1-1, with D possibly matching TRBD1 (5 bases). The CDR3 is 14 amino acids. V gave up 4 bases and J gave up 2 bases, with 11 bases separating them. Germline CDR1 LGHDT, CDR2 YNNKEL (reference sequence). The CDR3, as DNA: TGTGCCAGCAGCCCTACCCAGGGTAACACTGAAGCTTTCTTT. Amino acids: CASSPTQGNTEAFF.

The sample holds many counts of this clonotype. The rearrangement joins TRBV7-9 to TRBJ1-1; no clear D gene. CDR1 is SEHNR and CDR2 is FQNEAQ in the germline V gene (reference sequence). V shed 3 bases and J shed 7 bases, with 9 bases lying between them. There are 12 residues in the CDR3. CDR3 loop: CASSLVPHEAFF. CDR3 nucleotide sequence: TGTGCCAGCAGCTTGGTCCCTCATGAAGCTTTCTTT.

V and J are TRBV18 and TRBJ2-1, with no clear D. This CDR3 is 15 amino acids long. Germline CDR1 is KGHSH and CDR2 is LQKENI. Between the trimmed V and J ends, which lost 1 base and 0 bases, there was a span of 7 bases. CDR3 amino acids: CASSPLGYSYNEQFF. CDR3 in DNA: TGTGCCAGCTCACCACTGGGGTACTCCTACAATGAGCAGTTCTTC. Full variable domain (rest looked up from reference TRBV18 and TRBJ2-1): NAGVMQNPRHLVRRRGQEARLRCSPMKGHSHVYWYRQLPEEGLKFMVYLQKENIIDESGMPKERFSAEFPKEGPSILRIQQVVRGDSAAYFCASSPLGYSYNEQFFGPGTRLTVL.

V is TRBV7-2 and J is TRBJ2-2, with D perhaps given as TRBD1 or TRBD2 (5 bases each). The CDR3 covers 13 residues. V was trimmed by 5 bases and J by 14 bases, leaving 18 bases between them. Germline CDR1 is SGHTA and CDR2 is FQGNSA. The CDR3 DNA is TGTGCCAGCAGCCCTCCGTTAGGGACGGAACTGTTTTTT. Amino acid sequence: CASSPPLGTELFF.

The chain couples TRBV7-2 to TRBJ2-3; tentatively, D is TRBD2 (6 bases). The CDR3 has 13 residues. V was trimmed by 5 bases and J by 5 bases, leaving 11 bases between them. Germline V lookup: CDR1 SGHTA, CDR2 FQGNSA. The CDR3 DNA follows: TGTGCCAGCAGCGTAGGAGCGGGAGATACGCAGTATTTT. Its protein is CASSVGAGDTQYF. Using reference TRBV7-2 and TRBJ2-3 for the parts outside the CDR3, the full variable domain is GAGVSQSPSNKVTEKGKDVELRCDPISGHTALYWYRQSLGQGLEFLIYFQGNSAPDKSGLPSDRFSAERTGGSVSTLTIQRTQQEDSAVYLCASSVGAGDTQYFGPGTRLTVL.

The V and J genes are TRBV5-1 and TRBJ2-1; 10 positions match TRBD2. V was pared by 1 base and J by 8 bases, with 6 bases of the junction left unmatched. CDR1 and CDR2 from the germline V gene are SGHRS and YFSETQ. This CDR3 comprises 15 residues. CDR3 sequence (DNA): TGCGCCAGCAGCTTGCAGCGGGAGGGAATATATGAGCAGTTCTTC. Its translation is CASSLQREGIYEQFF.

Concerning this clonotype: This could be a read error, since a much larger clone is one nucleotide away. The rearrangement links TRBV10-3 to TRBJ2-5; D gene unclear. V shed 8 bases and J shed 5 bases, with 9 bases lying between them. CDR3 size: 11 residues. Germline V gene lookup returns CDR1 ENHRY and CDR2 SYGVKD. The CDR3 is CAIASHETQYF. CDR3 sequence (DNA): TGTGCCATCGCGTCTCACGAGACCCAGTACTTC.

This clonotype was seen many times. This rearrangement joins TRBV12-3 or TRBV12-4 to TRBJ2-1, with a tentative D call TRBD2 (6 bases). V lost 4 bases, J lost 7 bases, and 20 bases lay in between. This CDR3 region has 16 residues. This CDR3 is CASSSAWAGRQNEQFF. CDR3 in DNA: TGTGCCAGCAGTTCCGCCTGGGCGGGACGGCAAAATGAGCAGTTCTTC.

The chain couples TRBV20-1 to TRBJ2-2; maybe TRBD2 (6 bases). Germline V gene data show CDR1 as DFQATT and CDR2 as SNEGSKA (reference sequence). The ends were cut back, 6 bases at V and 2 bases at J, with 13 bases in the middle. This CDR3 contains 14 residues. In nucleotides, the CDR3 is TGCAGTGCATCCGGGACTCTTAACACCGGGGAGCTGTTTTTT. Protein: CSASGTLNTGELFF.

In this sample, this clonotype turned up a few times. The chain has TRBV20-1 and TRBJ2-7; D remains ambiguous. CDR3 length: 16 amino acids. Germline-derived CDR1 and CDR2 are DFQATT and SNEGSKA (reference sequence). Trimming pared 1 base from V and 1 base from J, leaving 17 bases between. CDR3 protein: CSARGSILYQSYEQYF. CDR3 nucleotide sequence: TGCAGTGCTAGAGGCAGTATTCTATACCAATCCTACGAGCAGTACTTC.

About this clonotype itself: At one end, the junction sequence differs from germline, possibly due to a read error. V is TRBV7-9 and J is TRBJ2-7, with a possible D match to TRBD1 (5 bases). Germline V lookup: CDR1 SEHNR, CDR2 FQNEAQ (reference sequence). The CDR3 is made up of 12 amino acids. The CDR3 sequence is CVSTQGAYEQYF. The CDR3, as DNA: TGTGTCAGCACCCAAGGGGCCTACGAGCAGTACTTC.

The gene calls are TRBV19 and TRBJ2-1, with 10 nucleotides matching TRBD2. This CDR3 region has 16 residues. The trim removed 6 bases at V and 9 bases at J, leaving 14 bases unmatched. Germline loops: CDR1 LNHDA, CDR2 SQIVND (reference sequence). CDR3 bases: TGTGCCAGTAGGCTCGGACTAGCGGCGAACTTAGGTGAGCAGTTCTTC. Its translation: CASRLGLAANLGEQFF.

The chain joins TRBV11-2 to TRBJ2-3, with D tentatively TRBD1 (6 bases). The germline V gene has CDR1 SGHAT and CDR2 FQNNGV. Deletions cut 0 bases from V and 4 bases from J, with 11 bases between. The CDR3 extends over 15 amino acids. Here the CDR3 DNA reads TGTGCCAGCAGCTTAGAGGGGGCAGCATCAGATACGCAGTATTTT. Its translation: CASSLEGAASDTQYF.

Many counts were recorded for this clonotype. The chain carries TRBV5-1 and TRBJ1-3; 7 bases align to TRBD1. Germline V lookup: CDR1 SGHRS, CDR2 YFSETQ. The CDR3 contains 14 residues. The ends lost 5 bases at V and 8 bases at J; junction bases unmatched: 10. In DNA form, the CDR3 reads TGCGCCAGCAGTTACGGACAGGCTCTGGACACCATATATTTT. Protein sequence: CASSYGQALDTIYF.

A few counts support this clonotype. V is TRBV15 and J is TRBJ1-4; 7 positions agree with TRBD1. Trimming took 4 bases from V and 0 from J; bases not matched to a gene: 5. Germline V gene lookup returns CDR1 LNHNV and CDR2 YYDKDF (reference sequence). The length of the CDR3 is 16 residues. CDR3 sequence: CATSTRDRTTNEKLFF. CDR3 coding DNA: TGTGCCACCAGCACCCGGGACAGAACAACTAATGAAAAACTGTTTTTT.

V is TRBV12-3 or TRBV12-4 and J is TRBJ2-7, with TRBD1 matching over 7 bases. With 6 bases clipped from V and 0 bases from J, the junction kept 5 bases outside the gene matches. This CDR3 region has 14 residues. CDR3 nucleotides: TGTGCCAGCAGGCTGGGACAGTCCTCCTACGAGCAGTACTTC. This encodes CASRLGQSSYEQYF.